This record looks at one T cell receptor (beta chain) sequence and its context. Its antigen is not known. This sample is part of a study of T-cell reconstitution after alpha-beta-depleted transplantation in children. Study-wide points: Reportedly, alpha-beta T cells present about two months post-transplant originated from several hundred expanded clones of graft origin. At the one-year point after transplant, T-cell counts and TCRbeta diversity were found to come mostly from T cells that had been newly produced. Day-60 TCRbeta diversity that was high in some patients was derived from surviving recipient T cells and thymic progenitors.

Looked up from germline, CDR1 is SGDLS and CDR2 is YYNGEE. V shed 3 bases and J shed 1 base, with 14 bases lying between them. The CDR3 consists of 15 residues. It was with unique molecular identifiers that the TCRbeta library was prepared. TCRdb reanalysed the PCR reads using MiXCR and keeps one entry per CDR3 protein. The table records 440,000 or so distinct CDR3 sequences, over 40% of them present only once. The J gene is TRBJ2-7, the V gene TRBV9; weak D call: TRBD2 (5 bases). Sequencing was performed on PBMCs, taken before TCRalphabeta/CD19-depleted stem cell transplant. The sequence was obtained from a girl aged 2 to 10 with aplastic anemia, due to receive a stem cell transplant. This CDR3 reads CASSALGAASYEQYF. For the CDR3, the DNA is TGTGCCAGCAGCGCCCTGGGAGCGGCATCCTACGAGCAGTACTTC.